A selection of T cell receptor beta chains follows, all from one sample in a study of T cell changes during pregnancy in multiple sclerosis. Sequenced by immunoSEQ multiplex PCR; TCRdb stores in-frame clones only, minus some. Among 49,000 or so clones, 80% to 95% were seen once, and the ten largest hold 2% to 2.5%. Sequences were derived from peripheral blood, sampled in the third trimester of pregnancy. The source of these receptors is a female donor with multiple sclerosis, enrolled in a pregnancy study. CDR3s include the opening cysteine and the closing phenylalanine or tryptophan. D genes are given only for firm matches. Size tells how often a clone was seen (once, few, many) or the class of an expanded clone, and some rows leave it out.

TRBJ2-3,-,15,TRBV14,-,TGTGCCAGCAGCCAAGGTTTAGTTAGCACAGATACGCAGTATTTT,CASSQGLVSTDTQYF
TRBJ2-4,TRBD1,15,TRBV15,-,TGTGCCACCCTCAGGACAGGACCTGGTAGGGACATTCAGTACTTC,CATLRTGPGRDIQYF
TRBJ2-7,TRBD2,15,TRBV7-9,-,TGTGCCAGCAGCTTAGTACTAGCGGGAGTGGATGAGCAGTACTTC,CASSLVLAGVDEQYF
TRBJ2-1,TRBD2,15,TRBV9,-,TGTGCCAGCAGCCCTAGCGGAACATCCTACAATGAGCAGTTCTTC,CASSPSGTSYNEQFF
TRBJ2-4,-,14,TRBV19,-,TGTGCCAGTAGTATAGATCCGAGATTTAACATTCAGTACTTC,CASSIDPRFNIQYF
TRBJ1-4,TRBD1,15,TRBV5-1,-,TGCGCCAGCAGCCTAGGGACAGTACGAAATGAAAAACTGTTTTTT,CASSLGTVRNEKLFF
TRBJ2-3,TRBD2,16,TRBV29-1,once,TGCAGCGTTGACGGACTAGCGGGAGGGTCAGCAGATACGCAGTATTTT,CSVDGLAGGSADTQYF
TRBJ2-2,-,11,TRBV25-1,-,TGTGCCAGCCGGGGTGTCGGGGAGCTGTTTTTT,CASRGVGELFF
TRBJ2-3,TRBD2,14,TRBV29-1,-,TGCAGCGCCGGTGGACTAGCGGTCACAGATACGCAGTATTTT,CSAGGLAVTDTQYF
TRBJ1-3,-,16,TRBV18,-,TGTGCCAGCTCAACTCTAGACCTGGGAGGTGGAAACACCATATATTTT,CASSTLDLGGGNTIYF
TRBJ2-1,TRBD2,14,TRBV9,once,TGTGCCAGCAGCCCCCCGTATGGGAGGGATGAGCAGTTCTTC,CASSPPYGRDEQFF
TRBJ1-2,TRBD1,19,TRBV9,-,TGTGCCAGCAGCCCCATTATATGGGGACAGGGGGACTCTAACTATGGCTACACCTTC,CASSPIIWGQGDSNYGYTF
TRBJ2-1,TRBD2,16,TRBV27,-,TGTGCCAGCAGTACACTCTCTAGCGGGAGTGGCAATGAGCAGTTCTTC,CASSTLSSGSGNEQFF
TRBJ1-2,-,16,TRBV14,-,TGTGCCAGCAGCCAAGATCGTTTGGGAGCGGTCTATGGCTACACCTTC,CASSQDRLGAVYGYTF
TRBJ2-7,TRBD1,15,TRBV27,-,TGTGCCAGCAGTTTGACAGGGGGTTTTCCCTACGAGCAGTACTTC,CASSLTGGFPYEQYF
TRBJ2-5,TRBD2,14,TRBV4-1,-,TGCGCCAGCAGCCAAGGAAGGGAGGGAGAGACCCAGTACTTC,CASSQGREGETQYF
TRBJ1-1,-,13,TRBV19,-,TGTGCCAGTAGTATCCGGGGGTTCACTGAAGCTTTCTTT,CASSIRGFTEAFF
TRBJ2-4,-,15,TRBV4-3,-,TGCGCCAGCAGCCCGGCCGGGACTGGAAAAAACATTCAGTACTTC,CASSPAGTGKNIQYF
TRBJ2-3,TRBD2,16,TRBV7-2,-,TGTGCCAGCCGATCATCAATAGCGGGAGCTATAGATACGCAGTATTTT,CASRSSIAGAIDTQYF
TRBJ2-7,-,13,TRBV11-2,-,TGTGCCAGCAGCCCTATCCGGAGGTACGAGCAGTACTTC,CASSPIRRYEQYF
TRBJ2-3,-,16,TRBV7-9,-,TGTGCCAGCAGCTCTTTTAGTGAAATAAGCACAGATACGCAGTATTTT,CASSSFSEISTDTQYF
TRBJ2-3,-,17,TRBV27,-,TGTGCCAGCAGTCTCCGTCTGGCGGGATGGGGCACAGATACGCAGTATTTT,CASSLRLAGWGTDTQYF
TRBJ2-2,TRBD1,15,TRBV18,-,TGTGCCAGCTCGCCCAAGGACAGGCCAGCCGGGGAGCTGTTTTTT,CASSPKDRPAGELFF
TRBJ2-5,-,12,TRBV29-1,-,TGCAGCGTTGGCCTTGTACTAGAGACCCAGTACTTC,CSVGLVLETQYF
TRBJ2-3,-,15,TRBV19,-,TGTGCCAGTAGGGCAGGGTTAGCCGGTCGAGATACGCAGTATTTT,CASRAGLAGRDTQYF
TRBJ1-1,-,13,TRBV7-3,-,TGTGCCAGCAGCCCCCCCGGGGGCACTGAAGCTTTCTTT,CASSPPGGTEAFF
TRBJ2-5,TRBD2,17,TRBV14,-,TGTGCCAGCAGCCAAGGGGCTAGCGGGAGGCCTCAAGAGACCCAGTACTTC,CASSQGASGRPQETQYF
TRBJ1-5,TRBD1,14,TRBV27,-,TGTGCCAGCAGGATCGGACAGGCCTGGGGGCCCCAGCATTTT,CASRIGQAWGPQHF
TRBJ1-4,-,13,TRBV18,-,TGTGCCAGCTCACCCAGGGGAAATGAAAAACTGTTTTTT,CASSPRGNEKLFF
TRBJ2-1,-,15,TRBV6-6,-,TGTGCCAGCAGTCTGACTCGCGGGCGGTACAATGAGCAGTTCTTC,CASSLTRGRYNEQFF
TRBJ1-1,-,15,TRBV7-3,-,TGTGCCAGCAGCTTAAATGGACGGGGGGGGGCTGAAGCTTTCTTT,CASSLNGRGGAEAFF
TRBJ2-1,-,16,TRBV6-6,-,TGTGCCAGCAGTTACTTATCGGGGGTCTCCTACAATGAGCAGTTCTTC,CASSYLSGVSYNEQFF
TRBJ1-2,-,13,TRBV18,-,TGTGCCAGCTCACCAGACGGCAGGATTGGGTACACCTTC,CASSPDGRIGYTF
TRBJ2-1,TRBD1,15,TRBV9,-,TGTGCCAGCAGTGAGCGGGACAGGGGATACAATGAGCAGTTCTTC,CASSERDRGYNEQFF
TRBJ1-1,TRBD1,17,TRBV4-2,-,TGTGCCAGCAGCCAGGGAGGGACAGGGGCGGGGAACACTGAAGCTTTCTTT,CASSQGGTGAGNTEAFF
TRBJ1-1,-,13,TRBV29-1,-,TGCAGCGTTGCCCTCCGCGGGGACACTGAAGCTTTCTTT,CSVALRGDTEAFF
TRBJ2-7,TRBD1,16,TRBV2,-,TGTGCCAGCAGCCAAGGGACAGGGGGTAGCCCCTACGAGCAGTACTTC,CASSQGTGGSPYEQYF
TRBJ1-1,-,14,TRBV18,few,TGTGCCAGCTCACGAAAAGAGTTGAACACTGAAGCTTTCTTT,CASSRKELNTEAFF
TRBJ2-2,TRBD2,14,TRBV18,-,TGTGCCAGCTCACTAGCGGGAGTTGACGGGGAGCTGTTTTTT,CASSLAGVDGELFF
TRBJ2-1,-,11,TRBV7-2,-,TGTGCCAGCAGGGGGGGTAATGAGCAGTTCTTC,CASRGGNEQFF
TRBJ2-1,-,14,TRBV6-1,-,TGTGCCAGCGAAGTTCTGAGCTCCTACAATGAGCAGTTCTTC,CASEVLSSYNEQFF
TRBJ2-4,TRBD1,15,TRBV28,-,TGTGCCAGCAGTTTCCCAGGGACAGGGAGAAACATTCAGTACTTC,CASSFPGTGRNIQYF
TRBJ2-5,TRBD1,13,TRBV10-2,once,TGCGCCAGCGGGGACAGCCTCCAAGAGACCCAGTACTTC,CASGDSLQETQYF
TRBJ2-1,TRBD1,13,TRBV6-1,-,TGTGCCAGCAGGGACAGGGGTAGCGATGAGCAGTTCTTC,CASRDRGSDEQFF
TRBJ2-7,-,19,TRBV7-2,-,TGTGCCAGCAGCCCTCGCGGTCGAAATCCGGCCTACAAACCCTACGAGCAGTACTTC,CASSPRGRNPAYKPYEQYF